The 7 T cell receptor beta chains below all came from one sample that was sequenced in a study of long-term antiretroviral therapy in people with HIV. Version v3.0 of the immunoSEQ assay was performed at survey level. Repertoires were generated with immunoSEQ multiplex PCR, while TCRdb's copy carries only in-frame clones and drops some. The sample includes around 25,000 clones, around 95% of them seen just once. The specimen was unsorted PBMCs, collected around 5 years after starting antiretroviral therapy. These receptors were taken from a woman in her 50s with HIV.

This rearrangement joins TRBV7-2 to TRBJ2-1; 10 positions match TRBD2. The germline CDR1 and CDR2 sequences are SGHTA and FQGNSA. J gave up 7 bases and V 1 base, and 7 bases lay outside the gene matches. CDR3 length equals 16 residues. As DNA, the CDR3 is TGTGCCAGCAGCTTAGTGTTAGCGGGAGGAAAAAATGAGCAGTTCTTC. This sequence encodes CASSLVLAGGKNEQFF.

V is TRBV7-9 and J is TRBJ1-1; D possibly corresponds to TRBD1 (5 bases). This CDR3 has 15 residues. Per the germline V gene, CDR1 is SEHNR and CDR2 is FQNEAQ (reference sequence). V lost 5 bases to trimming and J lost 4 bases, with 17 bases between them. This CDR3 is CASSLGQGGFTEAFF. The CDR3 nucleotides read TGTGCCAGCAGCCTCGGGCAGGGAGGATTCACTGAAGCTTTCTTT. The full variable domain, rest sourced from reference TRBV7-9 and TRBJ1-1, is DTGVSQNPRHKITKRGQNVTFRCDPISEHNRLYWYRQTLGQGPEFLTYFQNEAQLEKSRLLSDRFSAERPKGSFSTLEIQRTEQGDSAMYLCASSLGQGGFTEAFFGQGTRLTVV.

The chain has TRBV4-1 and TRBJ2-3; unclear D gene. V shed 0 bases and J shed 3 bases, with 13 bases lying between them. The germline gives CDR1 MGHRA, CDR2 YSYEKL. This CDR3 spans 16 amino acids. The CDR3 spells CASSQDPGVGTDTQYF. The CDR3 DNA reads TGCGCCAGCAGCCAAGATCCCGGAGTCGGAACAGATACGCAGTATTTT.

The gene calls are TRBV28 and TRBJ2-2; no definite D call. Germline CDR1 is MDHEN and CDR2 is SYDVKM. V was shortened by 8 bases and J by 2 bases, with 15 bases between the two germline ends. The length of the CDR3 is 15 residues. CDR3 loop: CASSSRHFNTGELFF. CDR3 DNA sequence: TGTGCCAGCTCTAGTAGGCACTTCAACACCGGGGAGCTGTTTTTT.

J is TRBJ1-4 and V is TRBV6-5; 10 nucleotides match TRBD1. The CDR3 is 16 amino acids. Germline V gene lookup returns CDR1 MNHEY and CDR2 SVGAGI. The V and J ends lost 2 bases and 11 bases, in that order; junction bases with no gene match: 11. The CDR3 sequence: CASSYNIRDRGDKLFF. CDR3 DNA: TGTGCCAGCAGTTACAACATACGGGACAGGGGTGACAAACTGTTTTTT.

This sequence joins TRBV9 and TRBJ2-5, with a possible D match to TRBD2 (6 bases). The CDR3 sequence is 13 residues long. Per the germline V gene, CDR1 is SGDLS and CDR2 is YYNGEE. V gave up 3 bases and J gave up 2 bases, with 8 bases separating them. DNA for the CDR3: TGTGCCAGCAGCGGGGACTGGCAAGAGACCCAGTACTTC. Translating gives CASSGDWQETQYF.

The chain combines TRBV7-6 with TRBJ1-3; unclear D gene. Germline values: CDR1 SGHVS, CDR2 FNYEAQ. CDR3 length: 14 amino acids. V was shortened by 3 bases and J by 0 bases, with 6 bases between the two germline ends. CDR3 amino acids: CASSLTNSGNTIYF. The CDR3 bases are TGTGCCAGCAGCTTGACAAACTCTGGAAACACCATATATTTT.